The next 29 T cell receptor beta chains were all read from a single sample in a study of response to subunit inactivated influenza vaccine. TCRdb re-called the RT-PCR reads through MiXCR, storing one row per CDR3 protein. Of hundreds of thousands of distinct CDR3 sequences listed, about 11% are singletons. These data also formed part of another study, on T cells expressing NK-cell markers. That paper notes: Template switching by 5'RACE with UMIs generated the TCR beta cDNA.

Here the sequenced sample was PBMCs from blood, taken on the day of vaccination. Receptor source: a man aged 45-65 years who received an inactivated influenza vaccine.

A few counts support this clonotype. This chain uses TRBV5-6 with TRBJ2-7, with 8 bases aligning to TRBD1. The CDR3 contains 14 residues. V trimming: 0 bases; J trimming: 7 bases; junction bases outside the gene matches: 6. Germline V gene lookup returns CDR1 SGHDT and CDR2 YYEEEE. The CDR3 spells CASSLVAGGKEQYF. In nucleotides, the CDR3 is TGTGCCAGCAGCTTGGTGGCAGGGGGCAAGGAGCAGTACTTC.

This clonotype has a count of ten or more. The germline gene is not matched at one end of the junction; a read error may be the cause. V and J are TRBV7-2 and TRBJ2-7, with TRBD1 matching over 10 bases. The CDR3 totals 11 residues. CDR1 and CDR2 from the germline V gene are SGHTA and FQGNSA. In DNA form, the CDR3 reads TGTGCCAGCAGTCAGAGACAGGGGGCGTCCTTC. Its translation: CASSQRQGASF.

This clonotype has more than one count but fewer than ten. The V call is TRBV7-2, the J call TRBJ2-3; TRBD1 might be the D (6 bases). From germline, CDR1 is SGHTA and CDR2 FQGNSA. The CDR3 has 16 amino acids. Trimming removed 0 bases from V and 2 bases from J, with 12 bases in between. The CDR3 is CASSLAPRDNTDTQYF. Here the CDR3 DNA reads TGTGCCAGCAGCTTAGCGCCTCGGGACAACACAGATACGCAGTATTTT.

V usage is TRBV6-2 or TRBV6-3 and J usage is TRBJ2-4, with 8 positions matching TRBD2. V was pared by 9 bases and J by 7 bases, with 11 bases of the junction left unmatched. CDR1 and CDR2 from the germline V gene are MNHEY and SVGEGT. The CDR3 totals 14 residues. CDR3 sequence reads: CASCPSGGRNIQYF. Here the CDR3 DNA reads TGTGCCAGTTGCCCATCGGGGGGGCGTAACATTCAGTACTTC.

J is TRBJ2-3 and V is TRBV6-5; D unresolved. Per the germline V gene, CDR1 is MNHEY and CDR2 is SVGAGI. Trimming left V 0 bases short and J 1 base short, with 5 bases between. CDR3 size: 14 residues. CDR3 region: CASSYSVGTDTQYF. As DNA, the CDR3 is TGTGCCAGCAGTTACTCGGTCGGCACAGATACGCAGTATTTT.

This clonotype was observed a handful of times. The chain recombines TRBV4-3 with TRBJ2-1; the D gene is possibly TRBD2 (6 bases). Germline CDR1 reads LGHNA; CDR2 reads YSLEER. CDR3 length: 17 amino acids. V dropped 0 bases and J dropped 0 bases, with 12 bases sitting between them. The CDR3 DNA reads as TGCGCCAGCAGCCAAGAACACGGGAGACTCTCCTACAATGAGCAGTTCTTC. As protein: CASSQEHGRLSYNEQFF.

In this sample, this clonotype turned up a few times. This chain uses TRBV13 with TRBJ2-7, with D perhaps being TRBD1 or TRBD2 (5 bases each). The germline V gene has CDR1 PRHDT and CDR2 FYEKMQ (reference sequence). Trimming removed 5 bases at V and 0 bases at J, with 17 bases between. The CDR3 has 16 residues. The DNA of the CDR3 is TGTGCCAGCAGCCACCATTGGGACGGAAGCTCCTACGAGCAGTACTTC. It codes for CASSHHWDGSSYEQYF.

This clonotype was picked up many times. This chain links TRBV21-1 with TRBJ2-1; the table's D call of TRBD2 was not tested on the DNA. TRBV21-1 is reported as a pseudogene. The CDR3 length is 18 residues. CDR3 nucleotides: TGTGCCCAGAAAAGGCCCACCCCGGGACTAGCCACCTACAATGAGCAGTTCTTC. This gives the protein CAQKRPTPGLATYNEQFF.

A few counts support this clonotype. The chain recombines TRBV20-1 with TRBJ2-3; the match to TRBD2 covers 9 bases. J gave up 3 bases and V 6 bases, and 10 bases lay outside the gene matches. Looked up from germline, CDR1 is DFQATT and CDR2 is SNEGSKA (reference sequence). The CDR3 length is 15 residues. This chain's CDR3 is CSADPGLAKTDTQYF. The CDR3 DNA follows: TGCAGTGCGGATCCGGGACTAGCAAAGACAGATACGCAGTATTTT.

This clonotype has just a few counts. The CDR3 region has the DNA TGCAGTACTACCGGACTCACAGATACGCAGTATTTT. This encodes CSTTGLTDTQYF. The gene calls are TRBV20-1 and TRBJ2-3; D is possibly TRBD2 (5 bases). V was clipped by 8 bases and J by 2 bases, with 11 bases between them. Per germline, CDR1 DFQATT and CDR2 SNEGSKA (reference sequence). The CDR3 covers 12 residues.

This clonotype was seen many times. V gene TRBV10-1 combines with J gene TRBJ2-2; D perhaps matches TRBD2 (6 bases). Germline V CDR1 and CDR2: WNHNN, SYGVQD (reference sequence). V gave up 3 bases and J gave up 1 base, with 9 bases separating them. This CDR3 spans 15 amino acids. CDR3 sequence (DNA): TGCGCCAGCAGTGATGGCGGGATGAACACCGGGGAGCTGTTTTTT. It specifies CASSDGGMNTGELFF.

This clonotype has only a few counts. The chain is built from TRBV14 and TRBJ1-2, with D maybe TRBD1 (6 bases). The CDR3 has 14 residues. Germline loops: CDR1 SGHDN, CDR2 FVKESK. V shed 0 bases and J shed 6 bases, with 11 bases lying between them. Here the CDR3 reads CASSQDRTGNGYTF. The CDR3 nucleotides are TGTGCCAGCAGCCAAGATCGTACAGGGAATGGCTACACCTTC. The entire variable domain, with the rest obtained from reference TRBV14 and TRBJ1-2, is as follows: EAGVTQFPSHSVIEKGQTVTLRCDPISGHDNLYWYRRVMGKEIKFLLHFVKESKQDESGMPNNRFLAERTGGTYSTLKVQPAELEDSGVYFCASSQDRTGNGYTFGSGTRLTVV.

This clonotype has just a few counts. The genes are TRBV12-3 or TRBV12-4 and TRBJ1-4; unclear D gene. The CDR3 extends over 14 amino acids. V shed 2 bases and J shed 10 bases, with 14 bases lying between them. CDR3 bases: TGTGCCAGCAGTTTATTAAGTGGGAGTAGAAAACTGTTTTTT. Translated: CASSLLSGSRKLFF.

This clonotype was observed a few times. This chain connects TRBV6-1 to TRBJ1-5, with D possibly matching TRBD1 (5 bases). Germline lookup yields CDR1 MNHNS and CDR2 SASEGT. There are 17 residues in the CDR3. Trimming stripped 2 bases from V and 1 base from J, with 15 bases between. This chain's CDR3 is CASSEIGSGLSNQPQHF. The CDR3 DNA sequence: TGTGCCAGCAGTGAAATCGGATCGGGGCTGAGCAATCAGCCCCAGCATTTT.

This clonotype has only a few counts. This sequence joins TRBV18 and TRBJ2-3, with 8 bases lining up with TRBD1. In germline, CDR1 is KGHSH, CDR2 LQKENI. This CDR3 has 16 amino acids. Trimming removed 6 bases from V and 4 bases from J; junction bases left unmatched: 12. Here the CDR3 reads CASSPAPGTGPDTQYF. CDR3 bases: TGTGCCAGCTCCCCCGCACCTGGGACAGGTCCAGATACGCAGTATTTT.

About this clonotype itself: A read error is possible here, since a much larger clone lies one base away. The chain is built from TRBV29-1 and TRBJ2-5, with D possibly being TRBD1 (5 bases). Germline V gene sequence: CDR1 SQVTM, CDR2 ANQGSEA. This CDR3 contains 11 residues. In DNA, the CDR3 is TGCAGCGTTGGGGGCAAAGAGATCCAGTACTTC. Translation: CSVGGKEIQYF.

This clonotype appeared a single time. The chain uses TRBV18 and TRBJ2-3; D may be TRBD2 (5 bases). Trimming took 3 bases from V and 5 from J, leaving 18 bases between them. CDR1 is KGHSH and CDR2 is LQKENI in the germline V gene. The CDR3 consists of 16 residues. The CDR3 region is CASSPPFGEWRDTQYF. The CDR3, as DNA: TGTGCCAGCTCACCCCCATTTGGGGAGTGGCGAGATACGCAGTATTTT.

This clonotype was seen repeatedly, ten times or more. In DNA form, the CDR3 reads TGCAGTGCCACCGAGAGAGTAGATACGCAGTATTTT. This encodes CSATERVDTQYF. The chain is built from TRBV20-1 and TRBJ2-3; D is unclear. Trimming pared 6 bases from V and 5 bases from J, leaving 12 bases between. In germline, CDR1 is DFQATT, CDR2 SNEGSKA (reference sequence). The CDR3 has 12 residues.

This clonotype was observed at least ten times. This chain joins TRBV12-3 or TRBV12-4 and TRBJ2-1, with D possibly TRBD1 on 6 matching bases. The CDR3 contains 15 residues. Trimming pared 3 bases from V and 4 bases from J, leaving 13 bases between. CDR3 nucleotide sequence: TGTGCCAGCAGTTTTCTTCAGGGGCCGTACAATGAGCAGTTCTTC. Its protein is CASSFLQGPYNEQFF.

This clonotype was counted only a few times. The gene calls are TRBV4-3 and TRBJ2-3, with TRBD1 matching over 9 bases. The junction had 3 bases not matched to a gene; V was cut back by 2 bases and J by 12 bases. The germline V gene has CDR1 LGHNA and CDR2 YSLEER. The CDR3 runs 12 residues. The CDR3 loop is CASSQPGQGQYF. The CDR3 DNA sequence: TGCGCCAGCAGCCAACCGGGACAGGGCCAGTATTTT.

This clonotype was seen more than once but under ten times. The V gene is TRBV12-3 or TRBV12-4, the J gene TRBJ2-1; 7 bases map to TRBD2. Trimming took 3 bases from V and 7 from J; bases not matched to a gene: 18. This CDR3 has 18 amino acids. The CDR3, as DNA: TGTGCCAGCAGTTTTGTTGGCGGGGGAGGGTCTCCTGGTAATGAGCAGTTCTTC. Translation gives CASSFVGGGGSPGNEQFF.

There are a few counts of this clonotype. CDR3 DNA sequence: TGTGCCAGCAGCGTAGACCTAGCGGGGATCAATGAGCAGTTCTTC. It specifies CASSVDLAGINEQFF. The rearrangement joins TRBV9 to TRBJ2-1, with 9 positions matching TRBD2. Germline V gene lookup returns CDR1 SGDLS and CDR2 YYNGEE. The CDR3 consists of 15 residues. Trimming took 0 bases from V and 6 from J; bases not matched to a gene: 4. Full variable domain (outside the CDR3, taken from reference TRBV9 and TRBJ2-1): DSGVTQTPKHLITATGQRVTLRCSPRSGDLSVYWYQQSLDQGLQFLIQYYNGEERAKGNILERFSAQQFPDLHSELNLSSLELGDSALYFCASSVDLAGINEQFFGPGTRLTVL.

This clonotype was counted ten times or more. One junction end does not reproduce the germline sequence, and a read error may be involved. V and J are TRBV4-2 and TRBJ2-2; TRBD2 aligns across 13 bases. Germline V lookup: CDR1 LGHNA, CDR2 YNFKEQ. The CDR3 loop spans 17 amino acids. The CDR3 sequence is CASSQDGLAGVTGELFF. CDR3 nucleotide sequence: TGCGCCAGCAGCCAAGATGGACTAGCGGGGGTGACCGGGGAGCTGTTTTTT.

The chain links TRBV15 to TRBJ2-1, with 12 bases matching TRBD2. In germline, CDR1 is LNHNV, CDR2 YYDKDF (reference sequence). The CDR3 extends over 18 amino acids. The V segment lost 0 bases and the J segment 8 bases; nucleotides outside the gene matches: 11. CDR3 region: CATSRESLAGGPVDEQFF. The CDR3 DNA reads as TGTGCCACCAGCAGAGAAAGCCTAGCGGGAGGGCCGGTAGATGAGCAGTTCTTC.

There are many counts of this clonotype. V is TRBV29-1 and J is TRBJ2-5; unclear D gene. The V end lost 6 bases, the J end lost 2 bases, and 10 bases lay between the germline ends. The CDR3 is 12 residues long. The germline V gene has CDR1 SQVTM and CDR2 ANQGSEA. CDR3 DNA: TGCAGCGTGATGAGGTCGCAAGAGACCCAGTACTTC. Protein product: CSVMRSQETQYF. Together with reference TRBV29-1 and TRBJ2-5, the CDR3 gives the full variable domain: SAVISQKPSRDICQRGTSLTIQCQVDSQVTMMFWYRQQPGQSLTLIATANQGSEATYESGFVIDKFPISRPNLTFSTLTVSNMSPEDSSIYLCSVMRSQETQYFGPGTRLLVL.

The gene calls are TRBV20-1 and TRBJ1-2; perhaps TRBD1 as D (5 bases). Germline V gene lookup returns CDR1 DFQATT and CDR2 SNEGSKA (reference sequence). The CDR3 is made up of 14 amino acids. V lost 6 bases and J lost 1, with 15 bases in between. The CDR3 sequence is CSASGGRYNYGYTF. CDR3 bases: TGCAGTGCCTCGGGGGGAAGATATAACTATGGCTACACCTTC.

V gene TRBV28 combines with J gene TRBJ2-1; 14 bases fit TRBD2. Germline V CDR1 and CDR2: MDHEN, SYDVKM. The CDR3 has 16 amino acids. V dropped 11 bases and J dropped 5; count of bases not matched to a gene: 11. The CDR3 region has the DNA TGTGCCTTGACTAGCGGGAGGGCCGGTGGACACAATGAGCAGTTCTTC. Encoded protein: CALTSGRAGGHNEQFF.

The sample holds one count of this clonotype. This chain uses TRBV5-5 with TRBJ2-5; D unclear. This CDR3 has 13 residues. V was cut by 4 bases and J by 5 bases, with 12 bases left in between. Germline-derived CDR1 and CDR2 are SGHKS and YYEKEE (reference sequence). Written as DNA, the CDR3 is TGTGCCAGCAGCCGGCCCAGTGACGAGACCCAGTACTTC. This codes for CASSRPSDETQYF.

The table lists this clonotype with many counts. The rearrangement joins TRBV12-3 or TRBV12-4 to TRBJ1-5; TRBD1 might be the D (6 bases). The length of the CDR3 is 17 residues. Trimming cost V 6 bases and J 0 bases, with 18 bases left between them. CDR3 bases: TGTGCCAGCAGCTTGGGTGGGGGCCCTTATAGCAATCAGCCCCAGCATTTT. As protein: CASSLGGGPYSNQPQHF.